One and the same sample provided the 14 T cell receptor beta chains below, sequenced in a study of blood T cell repertoires in COVID-19. TCRdb's copy holds only in-frame clones and misses some; the assay was immunoSEQ multiplex PCR. The sample lists about 79,000 clones, around 88% seen once, with around 14% in the top ten. Sequenced material: peripheral blood. The receptors shown here come from a man between 65 and 85 years old with active or convalescent COVID-19.

The genes are TRBV19 and TRBJ1-2; 7 bases line up with TRBD1. The J segment lost 0 bases and the V segment lost 3 bases, leaving 7 bases of the junction unmatched. Germline loops: CDR1 LNHDA, CDR2 SQIVND (reference sequence). The CDR3 is made up of 16 amino acids. The CDR3 nucleotides are TGTGCCAGTAGTATGGACAGGCAGCCCACTAACTATGGCTACACCTTC. Translation gives CASSMDRQPTNYGYTF.

The chain joins TRBV11-2 to TRBJ2-1; TRBD1 aligns across 8 bases. J lost 7 bases, V lost 2 bases, and 13 bases had no gene match. CDR3 length equals 17 residues. Germline V lookup: CDR1 SGHAT, CDR2 FQNNGV. The CDR3 sequence is CASSLNTVRGRGNEQFF. In DNA form, the CDR3 reads TGTGCCAGCAGCTTAAATACTGTCAGGGGGCGCGGGAATGAGCAGTTCTTC.

The rearrangement joins TRBV9 to TRBJ1-4, with D possibly being TRBD1 (5 bases). The CDR3 is 15 amino acids. The V end was cut by 2 bases, the J end by 2 bases, with 10 bases between. In germline, CDR1 is SGDLS, CDR2 YYNGEE. The CDR3 here is CASSVQDSTNEKLFF. The CDR3 DNA is TGTGCCAGCAGCGTTCAAGACAGTACTAATGAAAAACTGTTTTTT.

V gene TRBV7-9 combines with J gene TRBJ1-2, with D possibly being TRBD1 (5 bases). The CDR3 runs 15 residues. Germline V gene sequence: CDR1 SEHNR, CDR2 FQNEAQ (reference sequence). V was shortened by 4 bases and J by 4 bases, with 16 bases between the two germline ends. CDR3: CASSSVWGGAYGYTF. In nucleotides, the CDR3 is TGTGCCAGCAGCTCCGTCTGGGGAGGGGCCTATGGCTACACCTTC. Full variable domain (missing parts from reference TRBV7-9 and TRBJ1-2): DTGVSQNPRHKITKRGQNVTFRCDPISEHNRLYWYRQTLGQGPEFLTYFQNEAQLEKSRLLSDRFSAERPKGSFSTLEIQRTEQGDSAMYLCASSSVWGGAYGYTFGSGTRLTVV.

The chain joins TRBV5-4 to TRBJ2-5, with 13 nucleotides matching TRBD2. Germline values: CDR1 SGHNT, CDR2 YYREEE (reference sequence). Trimming took 3 bases from V and 5 from J; bases not matched to a gene: 7. This CDR3 has 16 residues. CDR3 amino acids: CASSSKLAGGAETQYF. The CDR3 nucleotides are TGTGCCAGCAGCTCTAAACTAGCGGGAGGGGCGGAGACCCAGTACTTC.

This clone was seen a single time. V and J are TRBV30 and TRBJ1-2; D remains unclear. The CDR3 is 12 residues long. V lost 5 bases, J lost 3 bases, and 10 bases lay in between. CDR1 and CDR2 from the germline V gene are GTSNPN and SVGIG (reference sequence). The CDR3 DNA reads TGTGCCTGGCGACTCTACCACTATGGCTACACCTTC. It codes for CAWRLYHYGYTF.

V usage is TRBV30 and J usage is TRBJ1-1; 10 nucleotides agree with TRBD1. V shed 3 bases and J 10 bases; nucleotides not matched to a gene: 11. This CDR3 region has 14 residues. Germline loops: CDR1 GTSNPN, CDR2 SVGIG (reference sequence). The CDR3 coding sequence is TGTGCCTGGAGCGGGGACAGGGGTATCTTTGGAGCTTTCTTT. Protein: CAWSGDRGIFGAFF.

The chain is built from TRBV9 and TRBJ2-1; D is possibly TRBD1 (6 bases). With 5 bases removed from V and 1 base from J, the gap between germline ends came to 13 bases. The CDR3 totals 15 residues. The germline V gene has CDR1 SGDLS and CDR2 YYNGEE. CDR3 protein: CASSPTGSSYNEQFF. DNA for the CDR3: TGTGCCAGCAGTCCAACAGGGTCGTCCTACAATGAGCAGTTCTTC.

The chain joins TRBV27 to TRBJ2-1; the D is unclear. CDR1 is MNHEY, CDR2 SMNVEV, per germline (reference sequence). Trimming left V 0 bases short and J 3 bases short, with 21 bases between. The CDR3 totals 19 residues. The CDR3 sequence is CASSLSRRRSSAVYNEQFF. In DNA form, the CDR3 reads TGTGCCAGCAGTTTATCGCGCCGTCGCAGCTCCGCGGTCTACAATGAGCAGTTCTTC.

J is TRBJ1-5 and V is TRBV15, with 7 bases lining up with TRBD1. The CDR3 length is 15 residues. CDR1 and CDR2 from the germline V gene are LNHNV and YYDKDF (reference sequence). The V and J ends lost 1 base and 4 bases, in that order; junction bases with no gene match: 4. CDR3 sequence: CATSRGGTDNQPQHF. The CDR3 nucleotides read TGTGCCACCAGCAGAGGGGGGACAGATAATCAGCCCCAGCATTTT.

The rearrangement uses TRBV18 and TRBJ2-1, with D possibly being TRBD1 (6 bases). CDR1 and CDR2 from the germline V gene are KGHSH and LQKENI. This CDR3 comprises 13 residues. The V end lost 5 bases, the J end lost 3 bases, and 8 bases lay between the germline ends. CDR3 sequence (DNA): TGTGCCAGCTCATCGGACAGCTACAATGAGCAGTTCTTC. It encodes CASSSDSYNEQFF.

The CDR3: CAFDRSSYEQYF. CDR3 DNA sequence: TGTGCCTTTGACAGGTCCTCCTACGAGCAGTACTTC. This chain uses TRBV30 with TRBJ2-7, with D perhaps TRBD1 (6 bases). The CDR3 spans 12 residues. The V end lost 7 bases, the J end lost 0 bases, and 10 bases lay between the germline ends. The germline V gene encodes CDR1 GTSNPN and CDR2 SVGIG (reference sequence).

V and J are TRBV6-1 and TRBJ1-5; 8 bases are shared with TRBD1. The CDR3 loop spans 14 amino acids. CDR1 is MNHNS and CDR2 is SASEGT in the germline V gene. V lost 3 bases, J lost 7 bases, and 5 bases stayed unmatched. CDR3 nucleotide sequence: TGTGCCAGCAGTGACGAGGACAGGGTACAGCCCCAGCATTTT. Protein product: CASSDEDRVQPQHF.

This chain uses TRBV7-8 with TRBJ1-2; 7 bases agree with TRBD1. Germline V gene sequence: CDR1 SGHVS, CDR2 FQNEAQ. J was trimmed by 7 bases and V by 5 bases; bases with no gene match: 16. The CDR3 has 16 amino acids. This CDR3 reads CASSPTGQSIGFGYTF. Written as DNA, the CDR3 is TGTGCCAGCAGCCCGACAGGGCAATCAATTGGGTTTGGCTACACCTTC.